This is a list of T cell receptor beta chains from one sample in a study of shared clonotypes between healthy human individuals. Assay used: immunoSEQ multiplex PCR; TCRdb lists only in-frame clones, some missing. The table has under 1,100,000 clones, around 76% seen once. The sequencing sample was made of memory CD4+ T cells sorted from blood. Receptors were obtained from a man younger than 35 in good health. Each CDR3 is given with its conserved first and last residue. D genes are given only for firm matches. The size entry is marked missing in some rows and otherwise reads once, few, many or a size class.

>few|TRBJ2-3|TRBD1|TRBV5-4
TGTGCCAGCAGCTCGGGACAGGCGAATCCAGATACGCAGTATTTT
CASSSGQANPDTQYF
>NA|TRBJ1-2|TRBD1|TRBV19
TGTGCCAGTAGTTCCCAAGCGACAGGGAGCGGCTACACCTTC
CASSSQATGSGYTF
>once|TRBJ2-5|NA|TRBV15
TGTGCCACCAGCAGAGGCGGGACTGCCGCGGCCCAGTACTTC
CATSRGGTAAAQYF
>few|TRBJ1-1|NA|TRBV28
TGTGCCAGCAGCTACTCGACCGGTCGTGGGACTGAAGCTTTCTTT
CASSYSTGRGTEAFF
>many|TRBJ1-5|NA|TRBV5-6
TGTGCCAGCAGCTTACAGAATCAGCCCCAGCATTTT
CASSLQNQPQHF
>many|TRBJ2-7|TRBD2|TRBV5-1
TGCGCCAGCAGCCGGGGGACTAGCGGGGAGCAGTACTTC
CASSRGTSGEQYF
>NA|TRBJ2-1|TRBD1|TRBV11-1
TGTGCCAGCAGCTTAGGCCGGGACAGGGGCGCCAATGAGCAGTTCTTC
CASSLGRDRGANEQFF
>NA|TRBJ2-7|NA|TRBV2
TGTGCCGGGGGGACATACTACGAGCAGTACTTC
CAGGTYYEQYF
>NA|TRBJ2-3|TRBD1|TRBV19
TGTGCCAGTAGCCCCCGGGACAGGGGGTCGGATACGCAGTATTTT
CASSPRDRGSDTQYF
>few|TRBJ1-1|NA|TRBV9
TGTGCCAGCAGCCTCAGGGTCTCGAACACTGAAGCTTTCTTT
CASSLRVSNTEAFF
>NA|TRBJ2-7|NA|TRBV7-9
TGTGCCAGCAGCCGGACCGGAGACGAGCAGTACTTC
CASSRTGDEQYF
>NA|TRBJ2-7|NA|TRBV14
TGTGCCAGCAGCCAAGCCTACGAGCAGTACTTC
CASSQAYEQYF
>NA|TRBJ2-2|NA|TRBV7-2
TGTGCCAGCAGCTTCAATTTAGCTAGCACCGGGGAGCTGTTTTTT
CASSFNLASTGELFF
>NA|TRBJ2-7|NA|TRBV5-4
TGTGCCAGCAGCCCTCCAGGGGACTACGAGCAGTACTTC
CASSPPGDYEQYF
>NA|TRBJ2-7|TRBD1|TRBV9
TGTGCCAGCACGCCGGGACAGGGCCCTTACGAGCAGTACTTC
CASTPGQGPYEQYF
>NA|TRBJ2-3|NA|TRBV11-2
TGTGCCAGCAGCCTCGACCGACTAGATGGTGCAGATACGCAGTATTTT
CASSLDRLDGADTQYF
>NA|TRBJ1-1|TRBD1|TRBV5-6
TGTGCCAGCAGCGCCTGGGACAGGGCGAACACTGAAGCTTTCTTT
CASSAWDRANTEAFF
>once|TRBJ2-2|NA|TRBV9
TGTGCCAGCAGCCAGACTTCGACGAACACCGGGGAGCTGTTTTTT
CASSQTSTNTGELFF
>NA|TRBJ1-2|NA|TRBV4-2
TGTGCCAGCAGCCCAATGGGCTATGGCTACACCTTC
CASSPMGYGYTF
>NA|TRBJ2-1|NA|TRBV6-5
TGTGCCAGCAGTTACTTAACTTCCGATGAGCAGTTCTTC
CASSYLTSDEQFF
>NA|TRBJ1-6|TRBD1|TRBV19
TGTGCCAGTAGCCGCTCAGCTGGGACAGGGGGCAGTTCACCCCTCCACTTT
CASSRSAGTGGSSPLHF
>NA|TRBJ2-7|NA|TRBV7-2
TGTGCCAGCAGCTTAGCCCTCTCGGGGATAGACGAGCAGTACTTC
CASSLALSGIDEQYF
>NA|TRBJ1-1|NA|TRBV18
TGTGCCAGCTCACCGAATAGTCAGACCGGCATGGGAGCTTTCTTT
CASSPNSQTGMGAFF
>NA|TRBJ1-2|NA|TRBV4-1
TGCGCCAGCAGCGGCCCTGGGGGCGCGATCTATGGCTACACCTTC
CASSGPGGAIYGYTF
>NA|TRBJ1-6|NA|TRBV6-4
TGTGCCAGCAGATTAGACAGTGCCAATAATTCACCCCTCCACTTT
CASRLDSANNSPLHF
>once|TRBJ1-2|NA|TRBV6-1
TGTGCCAGCAGGGGCAGGGAAGACTATGGCTACACCTTC
CASRGREDYGYTF
>NA|TRBJ2-7|TRBD1|TRBV5-1
TGCGCCAGCAGCTTGGGGGACAGGGGGCTTCCCCACGAGCAGTACTTC
CASSLGDRGLPHEQYF
>NA|TRBJ2-3|TRBD2|TRBV15
TGTGCCACCAGCAAACGACTAGCGGGGGGGCGAGCAGATACGCAGTATTTT
CATSKRLAGGRADTQYF
>once|TRBJ1-2|NA|TRBV29-1
TGCAGCATTCTGGACGGGACCTATGGCTACACCTTC
CSILDGTYGYTF
>NA|TRBJ2-7|NA|TRBV20-1
TGCAGTGTTAACAGCTACGAGCAGTACTTC
CSVNSYEQYF
>NA|TRBJ2-2|NA|TRBV11-3
TGTGCCAGCAGCCGGACAGAAAGGACCGGGGAGCTGTTTTTT
CASSRTERTGELFF
>NA|TRBJ2-3|TRBD2|TRBV11-2
TGTGCCAGCAGCTTCAGCGGGGGAGCCACAGATACGCAGTATTTT
CASSFSGGATDTQYF
>NA|TRBJ1-1|NA|TRBV11-2
TGTGCCAGCAGCAGCTCGGGGGTACAGAACACTGAAGCTTTCTTT
CASSSSGVQNTEAFF
>NA|TRBJ2-5|TRBD1|TRBV29-1
TGCAGCGCTCCGACAGGGGGGGAGACCCAGTACTTC
CSAPTGGETQYF
>NA|TRBJ2-3|NA|TRBV7-9
TGTGCCAGCAGCCCGGAGGGTGGGGCTGCAGATACGCAGTATTTT
CASSPEGGAADTQYF
>NA|TRBJ2-1|TRBD2|TRBV29-1
TGCAGCGTTGAAGAGCCCACTAGCGGGGGGGCCAGACAGTTCTTC
CSVEEPTSGGARQFF
>once|TRBJ2-1|NA|TRBV11-2
TGTGCCAGCAGCTTACGGCCCGGGACGGGTTACAATGAGCAGTTCTTC
CASSLRPGTGYNEQFF
>NA|TRBJ2-3|NA|TRBV4-3
TGCGCCAGCAGCCAAGAACGAGGAGGGGCGCCAGATACGCAGTATTTT
CASSQERGGAPDTQYF
>NA|TRBJ2-3|TRBD2|TRBV5-1
TGCGCCAGCAGCTTGGGACTAGCGACGGCGGATACGCAGTATTTT
CASSLGLATADTQYF
>NA|TRBJ1-2|TRBD1|TRBV5-6
TGTGCCAGCAGCTTATGGGACAGGCCTGGCTACACCTTC
CASSLWDRPGYTF
>NA|TRBJ1-2|TRBD1|TRBV10-3
TGTGCCATTTCGGACAGGGACTACTATGGCTACACCTTC
CAISDRDYYGYTF
>NA|TRBJ1-1|NA|TRBV5-1
TGCGCCAGCAGCCCCTACGCGGGTCCCACTGAAGCTTTCTTT
CASSPYAGPTEAFF
>NA|TRBJ1-1|NA|TRBV10-2
TGCGCCAGTTACGACAGGCCCAACACTGAAGCTTTCTTT
CASYDRPNTEAFF
>NA|TRBJ2-7|NA|TRBV7-9
TGTGCCAGCAGCCTCCTGACCTACGAGCAGTACTTC
CASSLLTYEQYF
>NA|TRBJ2-2|TRBD2|TRBV2
TGTGCCAGCAAAACCCTATTGTGGGGCGGGAGACTTGGAAATAAGGCCGGGGAGCTGTTTTTT
CASKTLLWGGRLGNKAGELFF
>NA|TRBJ1-1|NA|TRBV6-5
TGTGCCAGCAGTTACGCGGACAGTGAAGCTTTCTTT
CASSYADSEAFF
>NA|TRBJ2-7|NA|TRBV4-1
TGCGCCAGCAGCCAAGCTGGATCGGGACGGGGCTCCTACGAGCAGTACTTC
CASSQAGSGRGSYEQYF
>NA|TRBJ2-5|NA|TRBV6-6
TGTGCCAGCAGTTATTACAAGACTCTGGGGGAGACCCAGTACTTC
CASSYYKTLGETQYF
>NA|TRBJ2-5|NA|TRBV2
TGTGCCAGCAATCCAGGGGAGGGGTACCAAGAGACCCAGTACTTC
CASNPGEGYQETQYF
>few|TRBJ2-6|NA|TRBV6-1
TGTGCCAGCAGAAGACAGGTCTCTGGGGCCAACGTCCTGACTTTC
CASRRQVSGANVLTF